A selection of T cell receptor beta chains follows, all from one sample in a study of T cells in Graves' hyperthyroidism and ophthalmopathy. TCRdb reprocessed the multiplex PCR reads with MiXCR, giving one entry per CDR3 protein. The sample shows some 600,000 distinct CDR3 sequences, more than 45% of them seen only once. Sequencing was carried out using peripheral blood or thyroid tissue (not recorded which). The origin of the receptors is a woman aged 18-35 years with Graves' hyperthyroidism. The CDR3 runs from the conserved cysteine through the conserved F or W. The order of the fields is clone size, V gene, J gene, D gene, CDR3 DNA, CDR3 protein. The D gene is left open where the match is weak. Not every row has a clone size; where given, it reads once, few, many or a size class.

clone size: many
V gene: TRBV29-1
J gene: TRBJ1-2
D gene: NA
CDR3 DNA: TGCAGCGTTGTGCGGACTAACTATGGCTACACCTTC
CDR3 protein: CSVVRTNYGYTF

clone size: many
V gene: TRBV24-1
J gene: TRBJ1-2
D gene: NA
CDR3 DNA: TGTGCCACCAGTGATCCAACCTCAGGGTTCGGCTACACCTTC
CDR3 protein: CATSDPTSGFGYTF

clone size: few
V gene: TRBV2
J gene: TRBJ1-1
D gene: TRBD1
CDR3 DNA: TGTGCCAGCAGTGAGGCAGGGGGCTTGGCTGAAGCTTTCTTT
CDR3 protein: CASSEAGGLAEAFF

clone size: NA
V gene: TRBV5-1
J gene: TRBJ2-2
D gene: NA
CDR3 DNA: TGCGCCAGCAGCTTGATGTTTACCGGGGAGCTGTTTTTT
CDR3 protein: CASSLMFTGELFF

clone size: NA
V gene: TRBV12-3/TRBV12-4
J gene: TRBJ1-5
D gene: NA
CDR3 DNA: TGTGCCAGCAGTCATACAGGGCTGAGCAATCAGCCCCAGCATTTT
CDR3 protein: CASSHTGLSNQPQHF

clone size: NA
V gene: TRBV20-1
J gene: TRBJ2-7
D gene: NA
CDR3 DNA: TGCAGTGCTAGAGGCCTAACCGGGGCCTACGAGCAGTACTTC
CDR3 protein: CSARGLTGAYEQYF

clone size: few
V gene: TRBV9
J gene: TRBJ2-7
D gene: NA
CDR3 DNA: TGTGCCAGCAGCAAACAGGGTGGTGAGCAGTACTTC
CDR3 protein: CASSKQGGEQYF

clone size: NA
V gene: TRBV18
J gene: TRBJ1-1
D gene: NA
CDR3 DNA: TGTACCAGCAGCGAGTGGGACGGCATGAACACTGAAGCTTTCTTT
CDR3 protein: CTSSEWDGMNTEAFF

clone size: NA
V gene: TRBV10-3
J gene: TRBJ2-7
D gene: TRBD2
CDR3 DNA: TGTGCCACCCGCCCTAGCGGGGCGACCTACGAGCAGTACTTC
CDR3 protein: CATRPSGATYEQYF

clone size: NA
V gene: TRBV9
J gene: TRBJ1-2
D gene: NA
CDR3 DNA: TGTGCCAGCAGTTACCCCGAAACGGCTTACTATGGCTACACCTTC
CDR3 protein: CASSYPETAYYGYTF

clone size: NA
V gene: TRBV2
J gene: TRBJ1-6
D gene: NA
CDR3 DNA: TGTGCCAGCAGTTACACCGGGACGCTCCGTCACCCCCTCCACTTT
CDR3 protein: CASSYTGTLRHPLHF

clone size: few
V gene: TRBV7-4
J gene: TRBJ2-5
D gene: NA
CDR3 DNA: TGTGCCAGCAGCTTAGACAGGGTGAGCCAGTACTTC
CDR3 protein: CASSLDRVSQYF

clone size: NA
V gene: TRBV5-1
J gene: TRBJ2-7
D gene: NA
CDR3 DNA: TGCGCCAGCGGACCCACAGGGAGCTCCTACGAGCAGTACTTC
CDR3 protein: CASGPTGSSYEQYF

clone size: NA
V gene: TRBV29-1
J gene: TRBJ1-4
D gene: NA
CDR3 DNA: TGCAGCGTTGGGGGGGAAGTGGGCCCTGGAAGGGAACTGTTTTTT
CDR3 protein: CSVGGEVGPGRELFF

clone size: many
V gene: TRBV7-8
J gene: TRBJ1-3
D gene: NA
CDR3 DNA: TGTGCCAGCAGCTTCACAGGGAATCCTGGAAACACCATATATTTT
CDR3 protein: CASSFTGNPGNTIYF

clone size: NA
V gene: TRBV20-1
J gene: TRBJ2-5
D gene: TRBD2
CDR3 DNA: TGCAGTGCTACACTAGCGCTTTTACAAGAGACCCAGTACTTC
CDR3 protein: CSATLALLQETQYF

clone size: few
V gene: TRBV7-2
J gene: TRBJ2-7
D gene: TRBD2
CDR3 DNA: TGCGCCAGCAGCCCAAGTCGAGCGGGAGAAGGCGAGCAGTACTTC
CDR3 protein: CASSPSRAGEGEQYF

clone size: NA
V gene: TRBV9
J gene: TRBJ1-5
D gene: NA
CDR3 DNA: TGTGCCAGCAGCCCGGGGCCTTTCCGAAAAGGCAATCAGCCCCAGCATTTT
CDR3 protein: CASSPGPFRKGNQPQHF

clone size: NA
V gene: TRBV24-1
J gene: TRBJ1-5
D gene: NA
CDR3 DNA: TGTGCCACCAGTGATTGGGGCGACAGGCCCCAGCATTTT
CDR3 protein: CATSDWGDRPQHF

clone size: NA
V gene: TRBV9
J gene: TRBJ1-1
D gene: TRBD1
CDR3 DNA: TGTGCCAGCAGCTATGATGAGGGGGCTAGGACTGAAGCTTTCTTT
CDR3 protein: CASSYDEGARTEAFF

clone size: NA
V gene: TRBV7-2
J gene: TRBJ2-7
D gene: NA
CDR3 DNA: TGTGCCAGCAGCTTATCGGGCGATCTTAGGGACGAGCAGTACTTC
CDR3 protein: CASSLSGDLRDEQYF

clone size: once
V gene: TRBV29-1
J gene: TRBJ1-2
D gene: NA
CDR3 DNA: TGCAGCGTTGAAGCAGGGGTCTTCGGTTATGGCTACACCTTC
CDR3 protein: CSVEAGVFGYGYTF

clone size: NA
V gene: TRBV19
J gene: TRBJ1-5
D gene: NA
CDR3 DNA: TGTGCCAGTAGTATGACAGGATGGGGCAATCAGCCCCAGCATTTT
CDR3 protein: CASSMTGWGNQPQHF

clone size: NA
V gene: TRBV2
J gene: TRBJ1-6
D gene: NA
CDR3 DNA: TGTGCCAGCAGTGCGTTACGGGGTTTCTCACCCCTCCACTTT
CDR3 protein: CASSALRGFSPLHF

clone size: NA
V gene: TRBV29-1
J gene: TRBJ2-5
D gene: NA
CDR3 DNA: TGCAGCACCTGGGGCCTAGAAGAGACCCAGTACTTC
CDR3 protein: CSTWGLEETQYF

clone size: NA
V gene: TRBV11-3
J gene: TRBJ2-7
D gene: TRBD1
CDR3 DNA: TGTGCCAGTACCGGGCAGGGGGCGGGCGAGCAGTACTTC
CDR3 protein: CASTGQGAGEQYF

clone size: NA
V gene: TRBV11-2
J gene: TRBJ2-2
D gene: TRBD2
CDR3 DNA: TGTGCCAGCAGCTTAGGAGTTGCGGGAGGAGGTATTACCGGGGAGCTGTTTTTT
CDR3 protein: CASSLGVAGGGITGELFF

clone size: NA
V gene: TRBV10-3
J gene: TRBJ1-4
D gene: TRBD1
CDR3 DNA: TGTGCCATCAGTGGGGACAGGGACACTAATGAAAAACTGTTTTTT
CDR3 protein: CAISGDRDTNEKLFF

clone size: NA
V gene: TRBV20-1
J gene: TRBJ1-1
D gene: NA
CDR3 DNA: TGCAGTGCTCCGAGGCTTCTGAACACTGAAGCTTTCTTT
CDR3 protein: CSAPRLLNTEAFF

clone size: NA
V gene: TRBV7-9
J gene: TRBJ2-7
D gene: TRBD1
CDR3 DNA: TGTGCCAGCAGCCGCAGGGACAGTTACTACGAGCAGTACTTC
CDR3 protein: CASSRRDSYYEQYF

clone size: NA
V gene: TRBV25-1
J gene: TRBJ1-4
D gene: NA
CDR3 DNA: NA
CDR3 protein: CASSEDVGRMKNCFF

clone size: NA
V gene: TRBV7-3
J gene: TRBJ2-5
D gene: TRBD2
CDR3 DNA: TGTGCCAGCAGCCTACGACTAGCGGGCAGAGAGACCCAGTACTTC
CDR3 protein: CASSLRLAGRETQYF

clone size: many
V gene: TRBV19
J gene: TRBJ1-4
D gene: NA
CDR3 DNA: TGTGCCAGTACCGGAGGGAATGAAAAACTGTTTTTT
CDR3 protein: CASTGGNEKLFF

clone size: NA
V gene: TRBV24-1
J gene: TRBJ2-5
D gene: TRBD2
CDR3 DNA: TGTGCCACCAGTCCGGGACTAGCGGGGAGGGAGACCCAGTACTTC
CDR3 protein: CATSPGLAGRETQYF

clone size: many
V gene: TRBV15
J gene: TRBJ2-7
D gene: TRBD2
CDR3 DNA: TGTGCCACCAGCAGAGATTGGGGGGTAGCGGGTTACGAGCAGTACTTC
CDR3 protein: CATSRDWGVAGYEQYF

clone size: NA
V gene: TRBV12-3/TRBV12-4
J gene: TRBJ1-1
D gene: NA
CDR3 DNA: TGTGCCAGCAGTTACTCCTCATTTGCTGAAGCTTTCTTT
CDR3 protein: CASSYSSFAEAFF

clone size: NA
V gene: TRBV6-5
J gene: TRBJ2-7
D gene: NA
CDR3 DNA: TGTGCCAGCAGAACGACCATTGGGTCCTACGAGCAGTACTTC
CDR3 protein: CASRTTIGSYEQYF

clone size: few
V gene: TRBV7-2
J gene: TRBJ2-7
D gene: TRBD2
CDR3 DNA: TGTGCCAGCAGCGTAGCGCAGGGACTAGCCTACGGCGAGCAGTACTTC
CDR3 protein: CASSVAQGLAYGEQYF

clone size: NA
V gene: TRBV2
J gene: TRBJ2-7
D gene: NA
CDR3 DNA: TGTGCCAGCAACGAGCTTTGGACCAGCGGCCCCTACGAGCAGTACTTC
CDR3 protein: CASNELWTSGPYEQYF

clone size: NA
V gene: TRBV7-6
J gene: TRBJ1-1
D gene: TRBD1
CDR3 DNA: TGTGCCAGCAGCTTAGTTGCAGGGGGCTTGAACACTGAAGCTTTCTTT
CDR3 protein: CASSLVAGGLNTEAFF

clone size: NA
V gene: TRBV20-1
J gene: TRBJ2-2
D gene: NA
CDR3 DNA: TGCAGTGCTAGAGATTTAGGGGCTAGAAGCACCGGGGAGCTGTTTTTT
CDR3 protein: CSARDLGARSTGELFF

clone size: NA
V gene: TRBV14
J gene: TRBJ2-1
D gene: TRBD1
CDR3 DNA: TGTGCCAGCAGGCAAGGAGAGGGACAGGGGGACGATGAGCAGTTCTTC
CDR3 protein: CASRQGEGQGDDEQFF

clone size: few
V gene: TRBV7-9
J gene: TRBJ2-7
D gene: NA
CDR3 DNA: TGTGCCAGCAGCTTGGGGGGATACGCGGGAAATCTGGAGCAGTACTTC
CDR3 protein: CASSLGGYAGNLEQYF

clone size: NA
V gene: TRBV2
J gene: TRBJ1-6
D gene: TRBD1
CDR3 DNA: TGTGCCATCGGACAGGGCACAGATAATTCACCCCTCCACTTT
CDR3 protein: CAIGQGTDNSPLHF

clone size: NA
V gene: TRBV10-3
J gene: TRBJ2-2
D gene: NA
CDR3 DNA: TGTGCCATCAGCGAGAACACCGGGGAGCTGTTTTTT
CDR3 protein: CAISENTGELFF

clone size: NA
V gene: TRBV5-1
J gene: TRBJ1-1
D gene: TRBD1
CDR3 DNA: TGCGCCAGCAGCCACGGACAGGGACGACCCACTGAAGCTTTCTTT
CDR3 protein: CASSHGQGRPTEAFF

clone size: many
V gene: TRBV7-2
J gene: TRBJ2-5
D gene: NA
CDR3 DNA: TGTGCCAGCATGGGGGGTCGCCAAGAGACCCAGTACTTC
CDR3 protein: CASMGGRQETQYF

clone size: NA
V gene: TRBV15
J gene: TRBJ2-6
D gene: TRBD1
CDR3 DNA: TGTGCCACCAGCAGAGCCGGGACAGGGACTGGGGCCAACGTCCTGACTTTC
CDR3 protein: CATSRAGTGTGANVLTF